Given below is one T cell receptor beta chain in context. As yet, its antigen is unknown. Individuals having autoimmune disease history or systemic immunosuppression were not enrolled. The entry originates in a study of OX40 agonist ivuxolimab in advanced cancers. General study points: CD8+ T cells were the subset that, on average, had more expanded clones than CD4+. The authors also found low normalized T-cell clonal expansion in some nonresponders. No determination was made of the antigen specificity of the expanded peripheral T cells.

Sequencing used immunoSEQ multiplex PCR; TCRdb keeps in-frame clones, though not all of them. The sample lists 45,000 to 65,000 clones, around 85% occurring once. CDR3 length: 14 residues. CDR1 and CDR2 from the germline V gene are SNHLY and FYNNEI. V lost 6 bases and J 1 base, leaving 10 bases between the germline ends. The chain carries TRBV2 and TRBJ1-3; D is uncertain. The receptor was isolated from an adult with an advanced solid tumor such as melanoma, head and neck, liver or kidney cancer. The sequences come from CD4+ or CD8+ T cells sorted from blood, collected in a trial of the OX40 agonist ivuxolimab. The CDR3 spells CASRESVSGNTIYF. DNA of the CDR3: TGTGCCAGCAGGGAGTCGGTATCTGGAAACACCATATATTTT.